This T cell receptor (beta chain) was identified in a study of early T cells in non-severe SARS-CoV-2 infection (dated by TCRdb to the early 2020s). Notes on the research overall: Because TCR sequencing relied on bulk RNA taken from unsorted whole blood, pairing of alpha and beta chains was not possible. The paper's findings and limits, for the study overall: Matching against VDJdb was skewed toward anti-spike CD8 responses, likely underestimated virus-specific expansions, and missed private and CD4 specificities.

A case-control design nested within a healthcare worker cohort in London, UK, was used, with weekly nasopharyngeal swab PCR tests and blood sampling performed. Healthcare workers were recruited between 23 and 31 March 2020, during the week of the UK lockdown, and were followed weekly for up to about 15 weeks. Libraries were constructed by 5' RACE. Sequencer: NextSeq 500. In the TCR library protocol, unique molecular identifiers were attached to individual cDNA molecules to correct for PCR bias and sequencing error. TCR alpha and beta chains were both sequenced, and the abundances of alpha and beta sequences in each sample were closely correlated with each other. As for how the authors treated the data: V gene, J gene and CDR3 annotation of TCR sequences was performed with Decombinator V4. Expanded TCRs were defined as changing significantly between any two time points under a Poisson model with p below 0.0001. TCR abundances were normalised to the total number of TCRs sequenced per sample and were expressed as counts per million. VDJdb, accessed 1 November 2021, was searched for CMV, EBV and SARS-CoV-2 annotated TCRs, excluding TCRs annotated for multiple antigens. TCRdb passed the public sequencing reads through fastp at Q25 and MiXCR, retaining productive beta sequences. Rows are combined by CDR3 protein, so each entry shows the most common genes and DNA. The V and J calls were not made by the authors but by TCRdb's processing. The sample table lists about 110,000 distinct CDR3 sequences, roughly 11% of them with a count of one. In total, the top ten clones hold 6.5% to 8% of the sample.

This clonotype was picked up a small number of times. The antigen this receptor binds is unknown. It has no much larger one-base neighbor in the sample; base qualities were not kept. Sequenced material: whole blood. This receptor was obtained from an adult who was a healthcare worker with PCR-confirmed SARS-CoV-2 infection or an uninfected control (not recorded which).

The CDR3: CASSFAGSEQYF. The DNA sequence is TGTGCCAGCAGTTTTGCGGGGTCCGAGCAGTACTTC. Recombination connected TRBV28 to TRBJ2-7; matching of 6 bases hints at TRBD2 as the D gene. From its cysteine to its phenylalanine, the CDR3 spans 12 amino acids. The kept DNA is CDR3 alone, 36 bases in frame from the first base. CDR1 and CDR2, per the germline V gene, are MDHEN and SYDVKM. V gives up 3 bases and J gives up 6 bases, and the segment between their germline ends measures 9 bases.